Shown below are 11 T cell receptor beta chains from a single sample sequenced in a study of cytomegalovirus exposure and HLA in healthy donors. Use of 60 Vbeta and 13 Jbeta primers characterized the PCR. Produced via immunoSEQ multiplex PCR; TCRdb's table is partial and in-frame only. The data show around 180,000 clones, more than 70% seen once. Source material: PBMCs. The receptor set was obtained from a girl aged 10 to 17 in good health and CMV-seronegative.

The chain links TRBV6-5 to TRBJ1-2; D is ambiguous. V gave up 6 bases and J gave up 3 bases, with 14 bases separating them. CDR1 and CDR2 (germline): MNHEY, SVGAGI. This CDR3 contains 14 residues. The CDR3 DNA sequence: TGTGCCAGCAGCCCCACGGAGGTTTACTATGGCTACACCTTC. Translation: CASSPTEVYYGYTF.

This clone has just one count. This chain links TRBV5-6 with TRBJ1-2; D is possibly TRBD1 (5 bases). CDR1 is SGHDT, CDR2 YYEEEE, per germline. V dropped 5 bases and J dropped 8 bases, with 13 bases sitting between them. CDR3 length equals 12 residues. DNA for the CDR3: TGTGCCAGCAGATTAGGGGTACGGGGCTACACCTTC. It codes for CASRLGVRGYTF.

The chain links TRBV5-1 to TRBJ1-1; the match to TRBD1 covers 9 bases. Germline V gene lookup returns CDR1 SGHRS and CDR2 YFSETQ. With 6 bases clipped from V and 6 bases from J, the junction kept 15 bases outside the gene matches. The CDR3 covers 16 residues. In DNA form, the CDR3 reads TGCGCCAGCACCAAGACAGGGGGGGATAATAGCGCTGAAGCTTTCTTT. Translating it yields CASTKTGGDNSAEAFF.

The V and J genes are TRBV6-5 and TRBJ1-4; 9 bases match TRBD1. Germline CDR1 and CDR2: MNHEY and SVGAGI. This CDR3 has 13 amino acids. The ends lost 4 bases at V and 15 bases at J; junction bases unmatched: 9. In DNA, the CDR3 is TGTGCCAGCAGTTCGGCCGGGACAGGGACGGTGTTTTTT. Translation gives CASSSAGTGTVFF.

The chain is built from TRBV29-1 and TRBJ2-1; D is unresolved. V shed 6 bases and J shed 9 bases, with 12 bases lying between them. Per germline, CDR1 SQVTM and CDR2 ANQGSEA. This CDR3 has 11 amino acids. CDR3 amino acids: CSVPGFPEQFF. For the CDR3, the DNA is TGCAGCGTCCCCGGTTTTCCTGAGCAGTTCTTC.

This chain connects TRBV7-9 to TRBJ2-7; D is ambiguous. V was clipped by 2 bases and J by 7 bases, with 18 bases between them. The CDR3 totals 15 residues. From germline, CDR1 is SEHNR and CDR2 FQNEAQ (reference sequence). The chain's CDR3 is CASSLYGPDGAEQYF. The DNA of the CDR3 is TGTGCCAGCAGCTTATATGGCCCGGATGGAGCAGAGCAGTACTTC.

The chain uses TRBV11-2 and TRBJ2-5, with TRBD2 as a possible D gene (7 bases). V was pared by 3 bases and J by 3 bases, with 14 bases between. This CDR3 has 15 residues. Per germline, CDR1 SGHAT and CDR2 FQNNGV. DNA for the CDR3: TGTGCCAGCAGCTTCAGGCGGGGGCCGGAAGAGACCCAGTACTTC. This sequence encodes CASSFRRGPEETQYF.

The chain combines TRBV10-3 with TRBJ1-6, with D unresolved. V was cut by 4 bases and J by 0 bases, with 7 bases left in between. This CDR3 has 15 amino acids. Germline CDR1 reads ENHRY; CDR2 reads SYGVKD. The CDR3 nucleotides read TGTGCCATCAGTGCTGGGAGCTCCTATAATTCACCCCTCCACTTT. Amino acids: CAISAGSSYNSPLHF.

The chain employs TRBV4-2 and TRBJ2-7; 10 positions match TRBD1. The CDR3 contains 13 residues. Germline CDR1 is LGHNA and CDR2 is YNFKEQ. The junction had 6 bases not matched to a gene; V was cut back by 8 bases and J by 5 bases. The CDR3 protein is CASGLDRGDEQYF. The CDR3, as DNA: TGTGCCAGCGGTTTGGACAGGGGGGACGAGCAGTACTTC.

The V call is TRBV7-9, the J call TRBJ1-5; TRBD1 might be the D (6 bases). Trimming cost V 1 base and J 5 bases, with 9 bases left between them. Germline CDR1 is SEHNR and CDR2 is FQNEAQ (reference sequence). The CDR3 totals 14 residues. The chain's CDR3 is CASSLGTVHQPQHF. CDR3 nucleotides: TGTGCCAGCAGCTTAGGGACAGTACATCAGCCCCAGCATTTT.

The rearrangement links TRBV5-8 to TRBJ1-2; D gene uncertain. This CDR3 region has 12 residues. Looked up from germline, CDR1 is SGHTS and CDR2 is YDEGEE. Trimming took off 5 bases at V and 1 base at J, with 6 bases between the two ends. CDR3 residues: CASSPLNYGYTF. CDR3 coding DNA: TGTGCCAGCAGTCCCCTTAACTATGGCTACACCTTC.